One T cell receptor beta chain is described in this entry. This CDR3 has 15 amino acids. Trimming shortened V by 3 bases and J by 4 bases, and 15 bases separated the two germline ends. The germline V gene encodes CDR1 MNHEY and CDR2 SVGEGT. This sample was included in a study of blood T cell repertoires in COVID-19. About the research overall: The United States, Italy and Spain supplied acute and convalescent COVID-19 samples.

Assay: immunoSEQ multiplex PCR; the TCRdb copy retains only in-frame clones and omits some. The table lists about 200,000 clones, more than 70% of them singletons. Sequenced input: peripheral blood. The chain is built from TRBV6-2 or TRBV6-3 and TRBJ1-1; D ambiguous. The TCR comes from a human donor in a cohort sampled during active COVID-19. The CDR3 DNA reads as TGTGCCAGCAGTTATTTAACCCGCCCACTCACTGAAGCTTTCTTT. Encoded protein: CASSYLTRPLTEAFF.